The 18 T cell receptor beta chains presented below share a single source sample, sequenced in a study of cytomegalovirus exposure and HLA in healthy donors (dated 2017 in TCRdb). The library was prepared using the immunoSEQ multiplex PCR assay. For the multiplex PCR, a mixture combining 60 forward primers for TCR Vbeta segments and 13 reverse primers for TCR Jbeta segments was used. Entries here come from immuneACCESS through TCRdb and include only in-frame sequences with V and J called. Some clones fail to appear in such tables; in the studies checked, an unresolved V gene covers under half of the shortfall, and the cause of the remainder is unknown. The table for this sample lists about 77,000 clones. The ten largest clones capture approximately 13% of the sample. Sequencing input: PBMCs. The receptors stem from a man aged 50 or older in good health and CMV-seropositive.

The CDR3 reads CASSVSSDTEAFF. The CDR3 DNA follows: TGTGCCAGCAGCGTTAGTTCTGACACTGAAGCTTTCTTT. The chain uses TRBV6-1 and TRBJ1-1; D is uncertain. V lost 6 bases, J lost 3 bases, and 11 bases lay in between. CDR3 length equals 13 residues. The germline CDR1 and CDR2 sequences are MNHNS and SASEGT.

The V gene is TRBV7-3, the J gene TRBJ2-5; possible D gene TRBD2, 6 bases. This CDR3 has 14 amino acids. Trimming took 5 bases from V and 7 from J, leaving 17 bases between them. In germline, CDR1 is SGHTA, CDR2 FQGTGA. CDR3 region: CASSPSPGDGTQYF. CDR3 sequence (DNA): TGTGCCAGCAGCCCTAGCCCGGGAGACGGGACCCAGTACTTC.

The CDR3 nucleotides read TGTGCCAGCAAGGGGCGGTGGGACACCTTC. It translates to CASKGRWDTF. The chain employs TRBV2 and TRBJ1-2, with D maybe TRBD1 (5 bases). This CDR3 region has 10 residues. Germline V gives CDR1 SNHLY, CDR2 FYNNEI. V gave up 7 bases and J gave up 12 bases, with 12 bases separating them.

The chain is built from TRBV29-1 and TRBJ1-2; TRBD1 matches 7 bases. Unmatched junction bases numbered 9, after V lost 0 bases and J lost 8 bases. The CDR3 length is 14 residues. Germline CDR1 SQVTM, CDR2 ANQGSEA. This chain's CDR3 is CSVEDPRQGLGYTF. The CDR3 DNA follows: TGCAGCGTTGAAGACCCCCGACAGGGATTGGGCTACACCTTC.

The gene calls are TRBV5-1 and TRBJ2-2, with D hard to call. Germline values: CDR1 SGHRS, CDR2 YFSETQ. CDR3 length: 12 residues. V gave up 9 bases and J gave up 3 bases, with 9 bases separating them. The CDR3 DNA sequence: TGCGCCACCTGGTCGGACACCGGGGAGCTGTTTTTT. The encoded protein is CATWSDTGELFF.

The chain couples TRBV6-1 to TRBJ1-1; 9 bases are shared with TRBD1. Germline-derived CDR1 and CDR2 are MNHNS and SASEGT. The CDR3 consists of 16 residues. Losses at the gene ends were 3 bases for V and 3 bases for J; bases not matched to a gene: 8. CDR3 amino acids: CASSDMGRQGDTEAFF. As DNA, the CDR3 is TGTGCCAGCAGTGATATGGGTCGACAGGGGGACACTGAAGCTTTCTTT.

This chain links TRBV11-2 with TRBJ2-7; D not resolved. V lost 6 bases and J 6 bases, leaving 18 bases between the germline ends. The germline gives CDR1 SGHAT, CDR2 FQNNGV. The CDR3 loop spans 14 amino acids. The CDR3 region is CASSQVIGVGEQYF. The DNA for the CDR3 is TGTGCCAGCAGTCAAGTGATCGGAGTGGGCGAGCAGTACTTC.

The chain joins TRBV19 to TRBJ1-3, with a tentative D call TRBD1 (6 bases). Trimming removed 8 bases at V and 0 bases at J, with 14 bases between. This CDR3 spans 15 amino acids. Germline-derived CDR1 and CDR2 are LNHDA and SQIVND (reference sequence). The CDR3 spells CASRRGGTSGNTIYF. The DNA of the CDR3 is TGTGCCAGTCGGAGGGGGGGGACCTCTGGAAACACCATATATTTT.

V gene TRBV7-7 combines with J gene TRBJ2-1, with D tentatively TRBD2 (6 bases). Trimming removed 5 bases from V and 5 bases from J, with 19 bases in between. The CDR3 totals 16 residues. Germline loops: CDR1 SSHAT, CDR2 FNYEAQ (reference sequence). The CDR3 nucleotides read TGTGCCAGCAGCCCCCCTGGCGGGGCATCGAACAATGAGCAGTTCTTC. Its protein is CASSPPGGASNNEQFF.

The genes are TRBV6-1 and TRBJ1-2; possible D gene TRBD1, 6 bases. Trimming cost V 1 base and J 0 bases, with 9 bases left between them. Germline CDR1 is MNHNS and CDR2 is SASEGT. CDR3 length: 15 residues. Here the CDR3 reads CASSEGTAANYGYTF. Here the CDR3 DNA reads TGTGCCAGCAGTGAAGGGACAGCAGCTAACTATGGCTACACCTTC.

CDR3 in amino acids: CASSSPPGSGESNEQFF. For the CDR3, the DNA is TGTGCCAGCAGTTCCCCCCCGGGGAGCGGCGAAAGCAATGAGCAGTTCTTC. The J gene is TRBJ2-1, the V gene TRBV28, with D possibly being TRBD2 (5 bases). The CDR3 loop spans 17 amino acids. The V and J ends lost 4 bases and 6 bases respectively, with 22 bases between them. Germline V lookup: CDR1 MDHEN, CDR2 SYDVKM.

J is TRBJ1-1 and V is TRBV23-1, with TRBD1 matching over 9 bases. TRBV23-1 is an ORF; its function is uncertain. V trimming: 2 bases; J trimming: 0 bases; junction bases outside the gene matches: 13. CDR3 length: 19 residues. The CDR3 DNA follows: TGCGCCAGCAGTCAACCGACCCGGGACAGGGACCATGTGAACACTGAAGCTTTCTTT. It yields the protein CASSQPTRDRDHVNTEAFF.

The genes are TRBV11-2 and TRBJ1-1; TRBD1 matches 8 bases. The CDR3 totals 14 residues. V trimming: 7 bases; J trimming: 5 bases; junction bases outside the gene matches: 9. The germline V gene has CDR1 SGHAT and CDR2 FQNNGV. CDR3 amino acids: CASINTGGKTEAFF. The CDR3 nucleotides are TGTGCCAGCATCAATACAGGGGGAAAGACTGAAGCTTTCTTT.

The chain combines TRBV28 with TRBJ1-2, with a tentative D call TRBD1 (5 bases). The CDR3 covers 13 residues. Germline-derived CDR1 and CDR2 are MDHEN and SYDVKM. V shed 4 bases and J shed 5 bases, with 11 bases lying between them. This CDR3 reads CASSSTVTYGYTF. The CDR3 DNA reads TGTGCCAGCAGTTCGACAGTCACTTATGGCTACACCTTC.

V gene TRBV5-1 combines with J gene TRBJ1-1; D possibly corresponds to TRBD1 (5 bases). The V gene's germline CDR1 is SGHRS and CDR2 YFSETQ. The ends were cut back, 1 base at V and 1 base at J, with 11 bases in the middle. The CDR3 covers 15 residues. CDR3 DNA sequence: TGCGCCAGCAGCTTGAAAACAGGTAGGAACACTGAAGCTTTCTTT. Translation: CASSLKTGRNTEAFF.

The chain has TRBV5-1 and TRBJ2-3, with D unresolved. The germline V gene encodes CDR1 SGHRS and CDR2 YFSETQ. The CDR3 is 13 residues long. Trimming shortened V by 6 bases and J by 3 bases, and 11 bases separated the two germline ends. This chain's CDR3 is CASIVTGTDTQYF. Here the CDR3 DNA reads TGCGCCAGCATTGTAACCGGGACAGATACGCAGTATTTT.

The V call is TRBV25-1, the J call TRBJ2-7; perhaps TRBD2 as D (5 bases). V was pared by 3 bases and J by 6 bases, with 12 bases between. The germline V gene has CDR1 MGHDK and CDR2 SYGVNS. The CDR3 has 13 amino acids. CDR3 residues: CASSEGRGCEQYV. The CDR3 DNA sequence: TGTGCCAGCAGTGAGGGTCGGGGTTGCGAGCAGTACGTC.

V usage is TRBV9 and J usage is TRBJ1-3; D is unresolved. The CDR3 has 14 amino acids. The germline V gene has CDR1 SGDLS and CDR2 YYNGEE. V lost 0 bases and J 1 base, leaving 5 bases between the germline ends. CDR3: CASSVGVSGNTIYF. The CDR3, as DNA: TGTGCCAGCAGCGTAGGAGTTTCTGGAAACACCATATATTTT.